The present T cell receptor (beta chain) was sequenced within a study of CD8 T cells in Susac syndrome. Germline values: CDR1 KGHSH, CDR2 LQKENI. V was clipped by 2 bases and J by 3 bases, with 11 bases between them. There are 14 residues in the CDR3. Sequencing targeted TCR beta in T cells from blood (CD8+ and CD4+). Random hexamers served to reverse transcribe roughly 0.5 to 1 ug RNA. With immunoSEQ multiplex PCR, TCR beta CDR3 was amplified across 54 Vbeta and 13 Jbeta. Via MiXCR, TCRdb re-called the immunoSEQ multiplex PCR reads, giving one row per CDR3 protein. The sample has roughly 130,000 distinct CDR3 sequences, nearly 95% seen once; the top ten hold roughly 0.12%.

The genes are TRBV18 and TRBJ2-7; D is ambiguous. This TCR came from a human donor in good health. The sequenced sample consisted of CD4+ T cells from PBMCs. Here the CDR3 reads CASSPAGLIYEQYF. CDR3 sequence (DNA): TGTGCCAGCTCACCAGCCGGCCTCATCTACGAGCAGTACTTC. Filled out from reference TRBV18 and TRBJ2-7, the complete variable domain reads NAGVMQNPRHLVRRRGQEARLRCSPMKGHSHVYWYRQLPEEGLKFMVYLQKENIIDESGMPKERFSAEFPKEGPSILRIQQVVRGDSAAYFCASSPAGLIYEQYFGPGTRLTVT.